The 8 T cell receptor beta chains presented below share a single source sample, sequenced in a study of CD8 T cells in ankylosing spondylitis. Study observations and caveats: A TCR beta motif made of roughly eight highly homologous variants seemed typical of ankylosing spondylitis blood.

Antigen specificity for these receptors is unknown. A single record per CDR3 protein comes from TCRdb applying MiXCR to the 5' RACE reads. Of 200,000 to 250,000 distinct CDR3 sequences in the sample, 5.5% to 7.5% are singletons; the top ten hold 14%. Sequencing input: blood, either unsorted or a sorted T cell fraction (not recorded which). All receptors derive from a male donor with ankylosing spondylitis.

This clonotype showed up many times. The genes are TRBV5-1 and TRBJ2-5; D call uncertain. The CDR3 is made up of 14 amino acids. Germline loops: CDR1 SGHRS, CDR2 YFSETQ. V was pared by 0 bases and J by 2 bases, with 8 bases between. The CDR3 bases are TGCGCCAGCAGCTTGGATCGGCGACAAGAGACCCAGTACTTC. Translated: CASSLDRRQETQYF. The full variable domain, in which reference TRBV5-1 and TRBJ2-5 provide the parts outside the CDR3, is KAGVTQTPRYLIKTRGQQVTLSCSPISGHRSVSWYQQTPGQGLQFLFEYFSETQRNKGNFPGRFSGRQFSNSRSEMNVSTLELGDSALYLCASSLDRRQETQYFGPGTRLLVL.

This clonotype came up many times. The chain employs TRBV6-2 or TRBV6-3 and TRBJ2-5, with a possible D match to TRBD1 (5 bases). Germline values: CDR1 MNHEY, CDR2 SVGEGT. V was pared by 2 bases and J by 4 bases, with 14 bases between. This CDR3 region has 15 residues. CDR3 protein: CASSYPKGFGETQYF. As DNA, the CDR3 is TGTGCCAGCAGTTACCCGAAGGGGTTTGGAGAGACCCAGTACTTC.

The sample holds many counts of this clonotype. The chain carries TRBV7-9 and TRBJ2-1; the match to TRBD2 covers 8 bases. The CDR3 length is 15 residues. In germline, CDR1 is SEHNR, CDR2 FQNEAQ (reference sequence). The trim removed 7 bases at V and 5 bases at J, leaving 10 bases unmatched. The CDR3: CASKVDYSGNNEQFF. The CDR3 DNA sequence: TGTGCCAGCAAGGTGGACTATAGCGGGAACAATGAGCAGTTCTTC.

Ten or more counts support this clonotype. The rearrangement uses TRBV4-3 and TRBJ2-1; D possibly matches TRBD1 or TRBD2 (5 bases each). V lost 3 bases to trimming and J lost 8 bases, with 20 bases between them. The germline V gene has CDR1 LGHNA and CDR2 YSLEER. The CDR3 is 16 amino acids. This CDR3 is CASSHGTFPAIHEQFF. CDR3 nucleotides: TGCGCCAGCAGCCATGGGACGTTCCCCGCGATCCATGAGCAGTTCTTC.

This clonotype appeared a few times. V usage is TRBV13 and J usage is TRBJ2-1, with 13 bases fitting TRBD2. Germline V gene data show CDR1 as PRHDT and CDR2 as FYEKMQ (reference sequence). The CDR3 is made up of 15 amino acids. Unmatched junction bases numbered 5, after V lost 5 bases and J lost 7 bases. The CDR3, as DNA: TGTGCCAGCAGCCCCCGGACTAGCGGGAGAAATGAGCAGTTCTTC. Its protein is CASSPRTSGRNEQFF.

This clonotype was detected ten times or more. The chain is built from TRBV28 and TRBJ1-5; TRBD1 is a possible D gene (5 bases). This CDR3 region has 12 residues. Trimming pared 4 bases from V and 5 bases from J, leaving 6 bases between. Per germline, CDR1 MDHEN and CDR2 SYDVKM. CDR3 amino acids: CASSWGDQPQHF. Written as DNA, the CDR3 is TGTGCCAGCAGTTGGGGGGATCAGCCCCAGCATTTT.

The chain couples TRBV4-1 to TRBJ2-1; D is unresolved. V lost 3 bases and J lost 8, with 14 bases in between. Germline lookup yields CDR1 MGHRA and CDR2 YSYEKL. The CDR3 extends over 14 amino acids. Here the CDR3 reads CASSQVIGSDEQFF. Here the CDR3 DNA reads TGCGCCAGCAGCCAGGTTATAGGTTCCGATGAGCAGTTCTTC.

This clonotype was seen ten or more times. The chain joins TRBV5-1 to TRBJ2-7; 8 nucleotides align to TRBD1. The CDR3 covers 14 residues. CDR1 SGHRS and CDR2 YFSETQ come from the germline V gene. V gave up 3 bases and J gave up 3 bases; unmatched junction bases: 5. This CDR3 is CASSSTGVGYEQYF. In DNA form, the CDR3 reads TGCGCCAGCAGCTCGACAGGGGTGGGCTACGAGCAGTACTTC.